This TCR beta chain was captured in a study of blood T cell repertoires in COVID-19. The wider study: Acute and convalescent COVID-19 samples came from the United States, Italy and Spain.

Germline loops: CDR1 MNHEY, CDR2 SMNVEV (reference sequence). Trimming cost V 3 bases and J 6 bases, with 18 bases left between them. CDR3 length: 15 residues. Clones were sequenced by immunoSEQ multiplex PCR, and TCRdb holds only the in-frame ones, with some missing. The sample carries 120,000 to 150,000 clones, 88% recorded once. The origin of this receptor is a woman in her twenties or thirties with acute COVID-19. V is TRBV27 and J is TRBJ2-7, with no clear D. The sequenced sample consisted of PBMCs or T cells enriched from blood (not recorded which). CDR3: CASSLLGKSLGEQYF. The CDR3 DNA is TGTGCCAGCAGTTTGCTAGGAAAGTCGTTGGGCGAGCAGTACTTC.